This TCR beta chain came from a study of metastatic and nonmetastatic thyroid tumors. TCRdb used MiXCR to call clones anew from the PCR reads. The data show 23,000 or so clones, with 20% to 25% seen just once and around 30% held by the top ten. The J segment lost 3 bases and the V segment lost 3 bases, leaving 4 bases of the junction unmatched. The CDR3 consists of 14 residues. Germline V CDR1 and CDR2: SGHTA, FQGNSA. This clone appeared many times. There were no patients who had received any treatment before thyroid surgery. The chain is built from TRBV7-2 and TRBJ1-2, with TRBD1 identical over 7 bases. The sequence derives from a male donor with papillary thyroid cancer or a benign thyroid nodule (not recorded which). Some clones in this sample may be carry-over from other donors' samples. The sequencing sample was made of blood. The CDR3 DNA follows: TGTGCCAGCAGCTTTAACACAGGGGACTATGGCTACACCTTC. Translating it yields CASSFNTGDYGYTF.